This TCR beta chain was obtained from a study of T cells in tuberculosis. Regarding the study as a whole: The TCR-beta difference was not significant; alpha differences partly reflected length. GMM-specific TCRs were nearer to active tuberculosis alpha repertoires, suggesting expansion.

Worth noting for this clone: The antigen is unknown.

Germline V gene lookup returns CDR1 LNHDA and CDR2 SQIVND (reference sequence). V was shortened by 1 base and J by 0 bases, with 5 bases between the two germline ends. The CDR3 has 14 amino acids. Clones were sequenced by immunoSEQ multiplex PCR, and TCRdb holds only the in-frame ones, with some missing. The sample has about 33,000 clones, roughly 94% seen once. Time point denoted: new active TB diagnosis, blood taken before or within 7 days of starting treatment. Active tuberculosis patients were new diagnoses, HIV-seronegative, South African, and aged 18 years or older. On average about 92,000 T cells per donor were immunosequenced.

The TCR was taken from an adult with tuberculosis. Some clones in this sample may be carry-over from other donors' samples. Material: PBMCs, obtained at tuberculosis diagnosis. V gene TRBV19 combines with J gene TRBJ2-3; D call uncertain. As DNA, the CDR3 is TGTGCCAGTAGTATAGGACTGAGCACAGATACGCAGTATTTT. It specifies CASSIGLSTDTQYF. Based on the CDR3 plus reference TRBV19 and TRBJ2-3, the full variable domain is DGGITQSPKYLFRKEGQNVTLSCEQNLNHDAMYWYRQDPGQGLRLIYYSQIVNDFQKGDIAEGYSVSREKKESFPLTVTSAQKNPTAFYLCASSIGLSTDTQYFGPGTRLTVL.